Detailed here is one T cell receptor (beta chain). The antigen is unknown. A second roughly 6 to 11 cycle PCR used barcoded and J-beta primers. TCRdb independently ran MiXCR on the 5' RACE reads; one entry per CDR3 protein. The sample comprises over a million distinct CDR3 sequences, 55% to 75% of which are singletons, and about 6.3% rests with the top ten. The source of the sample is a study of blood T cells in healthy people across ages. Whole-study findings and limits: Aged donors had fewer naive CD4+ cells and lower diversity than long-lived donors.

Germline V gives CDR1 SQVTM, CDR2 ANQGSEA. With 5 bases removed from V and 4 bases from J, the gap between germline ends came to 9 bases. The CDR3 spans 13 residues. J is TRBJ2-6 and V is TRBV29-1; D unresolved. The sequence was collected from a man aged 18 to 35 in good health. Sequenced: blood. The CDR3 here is CSVLSAGANVLTF. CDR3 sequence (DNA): TGCAGCGTTTTGTCGGCCGGGGCCAACGTCCTGACTTTC.